This TCR beta chain was documented in a study of yellow fever vaccine responses in identical twins. General study points: Twins reportedly had a vaccine T cell response that seemed partly convergent, partly personalized.

V was cut by 5 bases and J by 2 bases, with 15 bases left in between. The CDR3 runs 16 residues. Germline assignment: CDR1 SGHAT and CDR2 FQDESV (reference sequence). To note about this clonotype: The antigen remains unidentified.

TCRdb independently ran MiXCR on the RT-PCR reads; one entry per CDR3 protein. This repertoire shows roughly 1,000 distinct CDR3 sequences, approximately 88% found once; its top ten account for under 25%. This sequence originates from a female donor who received the yellow fever vaccine. The rearrangement uses TRBV11-1 and TRBJ1-4; D is undetermined. The sequenced sample was T cells from blood (PBMCs), unsorted or a sorted subset (not recorded which), obtained before or after yellow fever vaccination (not recorded which). In nucleotides, the CDR3 is TGTGCCAGCAGCCCTCAGGAGGGATTGACTAATGAAAAACTGTTTTTT. Its translation: CASSPQEGLTNEKLFF.